This record covers a single TCR beta chain. The data originate from a study of cytomegalovirus exposure and HLA in healthy donors. The study ran its PCR with 60 Vbeta and 13 Jbeta primers. In the original processing: As a later analysis found, there were tens of millions of unique TCR beta chains, of which 8.5 million to 13 million were shared. This table comes from immunoSEQ multiplex PCR, and its TCRdb copy is limited to in-frame clones, with some not included. The V and J calls and clone size come from that table; D and trimming were worked out from the DNA. Among about 99,000 clones listed, roughly three quarters were seen once. Sequenced input: PBMCs. This sequence was found in a man aged 45-65 years in good health and CMV-seropositive.

The CDR3 DNA follows: TGTGCCAGCAGTATAACAGGGATTTCCTACGAGCAGTACTTC. It specifies CASSITGISYEQYF. The chain couples TRBV28 to TRBJ2-7; TRBD1 might be the D (6 bases). The CDR3 length is 14 residues. CDR1 and CDR2 from the germline V gene are MDHEN and SYDVKM. With 5 bases removed from V and 1 base from J, the gap between germline ends came to 12 bases.